These T cell receptor beta chains were read from a single sample in a study of siplizumab effects on memory and regulatory T cells. Some clones are missing from TCRdb's copy, which holds only in-frame ones; the method was immunoSEQ multiplex PCR. The sample consists of about 110,000 clones, about 92% of them appearing once. Sample: Tregs sorted from blood. Source of these receptors: a human donor in good health. The CDR3 runs from the conserved cysteine through the conserved F or W. The D gene is left open where the match is weak. A clone size is listed for some rows: how often the clone was seen (once, few, many), or a class if it is expanded.

clone size,D gene,J gene,V gene,CDR3 protein,CDR3 DNA
.,TRBD1,TRBJ2-7,TRBV7-8,CASSQRQGEPYEQYF,TGTGCCAGCAGCCAAAGGCAGGGGGAGCCCTACGAGCAGTACTTC
.,.,TRBJ1-1,TRBV6-5,CASSPKQYTEAFF,TGTGCCAGCAGTCCAAAACAGTACACTGAAGCTTTCTTT
.,TRBD1,TRBJ1-2,TRBV18,CASSPTGTGENTF,TGTGCCAGCTCGCCTACCGGGACAGGGGAAAACACCTTC
.,.,TRBJ2-3,TRBV23-1,CASSQSQGIYTDTQYF,TGCGCCAGCAGTCAGTCCCAAGGGATCTACACAGATACGCAGTATTTT
few,.,TRBJ1-2,TRBV7-2,CASSPILATYTF,TGTGCCAGCAGCCCCATTTTAGCTACCTACACCTTC
.,.,TRBJ2-5,TRBV2,CASSERIVKETQYF,TGTGCCAGCAGTGAAAGAATAGTAAAAGAGACCCAGTACTTC
.,.,TRBJ2-7,TRBV4-1,CASSQAWGQGYEQYF,TGCGCCAGCAGCCAAGCCTGGGGGCAGGGTTACGAGCAGTACTTC
.,.,TRBJ2-6,TRBV19,CASNREFMSSGANVLTF,TGTGCCAGTAACAGGGAATTTATGAGCTCTGGGGCCAACGTCCTGACTTTC
.,.,TRBJ2-1,TRBV18,CASSNVPGKANEQFF,TGTGCCAGCTCAAATGTCCCAGGGAAAGCCAATGAGCAGTTCTTC
.,.,TRBJ1-2,TRBV5-1,CASSPTNYGYTF,TGCGCCAGCAGCCCGACAAACTATGGCTACACCTTC
.,.,TRBJ2-1,TRBV7-7,CASSSLDSLFQFF,TGTGCTAGCAGCTCTCTGGACAGCCTTTTCCAGTTCTTC
once,TRBD2,TRBJ2-1,TRBV19,CASRYLVAGDNEQFF,TGTGCCAGTAGATATCTGGTAGCGGGAGACAATGAGCAGTTCTTC
.,.,TRBJ2-1,TRBV10-2,CASSESGGKRDNEQFF,TGCGCCAGCAGTGAGTCTGGTGGCAAGAGGGACAATGAGCAGTTCTTC
.,TRBD1,TRBJ2-5,TRBV7-9,CASSFRTGRAQYF,TGTGCCAGCAGCTTTAGGACAGGAAGGGCCCAGTACTTC
.,TRBD1,TRBJ2-1,TRBV5-1,CASSLAGGQAYNEQFF,TGCGCCAGCAGCTTGGCTGGGGGACAGGCTTACAATGAGCAGTTCTTC
once,.,TRBJ2-5,TRBV6-1,CASRGGWETQYF,TGTGCCAGCAGAGGGGGGTGGGAGACCCAGTACTTC
.,TRBD1,TRBJ1-4,TRBV10-3,CAISAQGAANEKLFF,TGTGCCATCAGTGCCCAGGGGGCAGCTAATGAAAAACTGTTTTTT
.,TRBD2,TRBJ2-5,TRBV10-1,CASRTYSGSGETQYF,TGCGCCAGCAGGACGTATAGCGGGAGTGGAGAGACCCAGTACTTC
.,.,TRBJ2-5,TRBV11-2,CASSESQETQYF,TGTGCCAGCAGTGAGAGCCAAGAGACCCAGTACTTC
once,TRBD1,TRBJ1-4,TRBV4-1,CASSQELGQGSKKLFF,TGCGCCAGCAGCCAAGAATTAGGACAGGGATCTAAAAAACTGTTTTTT
.,TRBD2,TRBJ2-7,TRBV6-6,CASSSHSGSYEQYF,TGTGCCAGCAGCTCCCATAGCGGGAGTTACGAGCAGTACTTC
.,.,TRBJ1-1,TRBV5-1,CASRGDGRNTEAFF,TGCGCCAGCAGGGGGGACGGCCGAAACACTGAAGCTTTCTTT
few,.,TRBJ1-5,TRBV5-6,CASSFTGTDGPQHF,TGTGCCAGCAGCTTCACAGGGACTGATGGCCCCCAGCATTTT
.,.,TRBJ2-3,TRBV11-1,CASSLIAPSTDTQYF,TGTGCCAGCAGCTTAATAGCGCCGAGCACAGATACGCAGTATTTT
.,.,TRBJ1-5,TRBV20-1,CSARDSGPQHF,TGCAGTGCTAGAGATAGTGGGCCCCAGCATTTT
.,.,TRBJ2-5,TRBV5-1,CASSWVGVRETQYF,TGCGCCAGCAGCTGGGTGGGGGTGCGAGAGACCCAGTACTTC
.,.,TRBJ2-3,TRBV7-3,CASSLGGAGLTDTQYF,TGTGCCAGCAGCTTAGGGGGCGCAGGTCTTACAGATACGCAGTATTTT
.,.,TRBJ2-7,TRBV2,CASSERGVGQYF,TGTGCCAGCAGTGAAAGGGGGGTCGGGCAGTACTTC
.,.,TRBJ2-1,TRBV6-5,CASSYDIVVDEQFF,TGTGCCAGCAGTTACGATATCGTGGTAGATGAGCAGTTCTTC
.,.,TRBJ2-5,TRBV15,CATSRDTGWETQYF,TGTGCCACCAGCAGAGATACGGGGTGGGAGACCCAGTACTTC
.,TRBD2,TRBJ2-3,TRBV12-5,CASGLVLLGLARPKEGDTQYF,TGTGCTAGTGGTTTGGTACTCCTGGGACTAGCGCGTCCAAAGGAGGGGGATACGCAGTATTTT
.,.,TRBJ2-1,TRBV6-1,CASSPNDEQFF,TGTGCCAGCAGTCCAAACGATGAGCAGTTCTTC
.,TRBD2,TRBJ2-7,TRBV5-6,CASSWGLAGPEQYF,TGTGCCAGCAGCTGGGGACTAGCGGGCCCCGAGCAGTACTTC
once,.,TRBJ1-1,TRBV2,CASSERRGNTEAFF,TGTGCCAGCAGTGAGCGGAGGGGGAACACTGAAGCTTTCTTT
once,.,TRBJ2-2,TRBV5-1,CASRMNTGELFF,TGCGCCAGCAGGATGAACACCGGGGAGCTGTTTTTT
.,TRBD1,TRBJ1-3,TRBV25-1,CASNQGALDTIYF,TGTGCCAGCAATCAGGGGGCTCTAGACACCATATATTTT
.,.,TRBJ1-6,TRBV7-9,CASSLEEGSYNSPLHF,TGTGCCAGCAGCTTAGAAGAGGGATCCTATAATTCACCCCTCCACTTT
.,TRBD1,TRBJ1-5,TRBV6-5,CASSRDRHNQPQHF,TGTGCCAGCAGCAGGGACAGACACAATCAGCCCCAGCATTTT
.,.,TRBJ2-5,TRBV6-1,CASSAGPFGETQYF,TGTGCCAGCAGCGCGGGACCGTTTGGGGAGACCCAGTACTTC
.,.,TRBJ2-5,TRBV29-1,CSGGRQETQYF,TGCAGCGGTGGCAGACAAGAGACCCAGTACTTC
.,.,TRBJ2-1,TRBV7-9,CASSFLGPWGEQFF,TGTGCCAGCAGCTTCCTTGGGCCTTGGGGTGAGCAGTTCTTC
.,.,TRBJ1-4,TRBV19,CASRGQRNEKLFF,TGTGCCAGTAGAGGACAGCGTAATGAAAAACTGTTTTTT
.,TRBD2,TRBJ2-1,TRBV2,CASSRTSGSPLSNEQFF,TGTGCCAGCAGTCGGACTAGCGGGAGCCCCCTATCCAATGAGCAGTTCTTC
once,.,TRBJ1-1,TRBV5-5,CASSLELSRTEAFF,TGTGCCAGCAGCTTGGAGTTATCGAGGACTGAAGCTTTCTTT
once,.,TRBJ2-7,TRBV5-1,CASSLVPDSSYEQYF,TGCGCCAGCAGCTTGGTGCCCGACAGCTCCTACGAGCAGTACTTC
.,TRBD2,TRBJ2-5,TRBV7-7,CASSSAGRGETQYF,TGTGCTAGCAGCTCAGCAGGGAGGGGAGAGACCCAGTACTTC
.,.,TRBJ1-5,TRBV6-5,CASSLTSNQPQHF,TGTGCCAGCAGTTTGACCAGCAATCAGCCCCAGCATTTT
.,TRBD1,TRBJ2-7,TRBV19,CASSMGWTGVPNEQYF,TGTGCCAGTAGTATGGGTTGGACAGGGGTTCCCAACGAGCAGTACTTC
.,.,TRBJ1-1,TRBV7-9,CASSLLGGNTEAFF,TGTGCCAGCAGCTTATTAGGGGGGAACACTGAAGCTTTCTTT
.,.,TRBJ2-1,TRBV16,CASSQSADNEQFF,TGTGCCAGCAGCCAATCGGCGGACAATGAGCAGTTCTTC
.,.,TRBJ2-5,TRBV7-6,CASSLGLQETQYF,TGTGCCAGCAGCTTAGGTCTCCAAGAGACCCAGTACTTC